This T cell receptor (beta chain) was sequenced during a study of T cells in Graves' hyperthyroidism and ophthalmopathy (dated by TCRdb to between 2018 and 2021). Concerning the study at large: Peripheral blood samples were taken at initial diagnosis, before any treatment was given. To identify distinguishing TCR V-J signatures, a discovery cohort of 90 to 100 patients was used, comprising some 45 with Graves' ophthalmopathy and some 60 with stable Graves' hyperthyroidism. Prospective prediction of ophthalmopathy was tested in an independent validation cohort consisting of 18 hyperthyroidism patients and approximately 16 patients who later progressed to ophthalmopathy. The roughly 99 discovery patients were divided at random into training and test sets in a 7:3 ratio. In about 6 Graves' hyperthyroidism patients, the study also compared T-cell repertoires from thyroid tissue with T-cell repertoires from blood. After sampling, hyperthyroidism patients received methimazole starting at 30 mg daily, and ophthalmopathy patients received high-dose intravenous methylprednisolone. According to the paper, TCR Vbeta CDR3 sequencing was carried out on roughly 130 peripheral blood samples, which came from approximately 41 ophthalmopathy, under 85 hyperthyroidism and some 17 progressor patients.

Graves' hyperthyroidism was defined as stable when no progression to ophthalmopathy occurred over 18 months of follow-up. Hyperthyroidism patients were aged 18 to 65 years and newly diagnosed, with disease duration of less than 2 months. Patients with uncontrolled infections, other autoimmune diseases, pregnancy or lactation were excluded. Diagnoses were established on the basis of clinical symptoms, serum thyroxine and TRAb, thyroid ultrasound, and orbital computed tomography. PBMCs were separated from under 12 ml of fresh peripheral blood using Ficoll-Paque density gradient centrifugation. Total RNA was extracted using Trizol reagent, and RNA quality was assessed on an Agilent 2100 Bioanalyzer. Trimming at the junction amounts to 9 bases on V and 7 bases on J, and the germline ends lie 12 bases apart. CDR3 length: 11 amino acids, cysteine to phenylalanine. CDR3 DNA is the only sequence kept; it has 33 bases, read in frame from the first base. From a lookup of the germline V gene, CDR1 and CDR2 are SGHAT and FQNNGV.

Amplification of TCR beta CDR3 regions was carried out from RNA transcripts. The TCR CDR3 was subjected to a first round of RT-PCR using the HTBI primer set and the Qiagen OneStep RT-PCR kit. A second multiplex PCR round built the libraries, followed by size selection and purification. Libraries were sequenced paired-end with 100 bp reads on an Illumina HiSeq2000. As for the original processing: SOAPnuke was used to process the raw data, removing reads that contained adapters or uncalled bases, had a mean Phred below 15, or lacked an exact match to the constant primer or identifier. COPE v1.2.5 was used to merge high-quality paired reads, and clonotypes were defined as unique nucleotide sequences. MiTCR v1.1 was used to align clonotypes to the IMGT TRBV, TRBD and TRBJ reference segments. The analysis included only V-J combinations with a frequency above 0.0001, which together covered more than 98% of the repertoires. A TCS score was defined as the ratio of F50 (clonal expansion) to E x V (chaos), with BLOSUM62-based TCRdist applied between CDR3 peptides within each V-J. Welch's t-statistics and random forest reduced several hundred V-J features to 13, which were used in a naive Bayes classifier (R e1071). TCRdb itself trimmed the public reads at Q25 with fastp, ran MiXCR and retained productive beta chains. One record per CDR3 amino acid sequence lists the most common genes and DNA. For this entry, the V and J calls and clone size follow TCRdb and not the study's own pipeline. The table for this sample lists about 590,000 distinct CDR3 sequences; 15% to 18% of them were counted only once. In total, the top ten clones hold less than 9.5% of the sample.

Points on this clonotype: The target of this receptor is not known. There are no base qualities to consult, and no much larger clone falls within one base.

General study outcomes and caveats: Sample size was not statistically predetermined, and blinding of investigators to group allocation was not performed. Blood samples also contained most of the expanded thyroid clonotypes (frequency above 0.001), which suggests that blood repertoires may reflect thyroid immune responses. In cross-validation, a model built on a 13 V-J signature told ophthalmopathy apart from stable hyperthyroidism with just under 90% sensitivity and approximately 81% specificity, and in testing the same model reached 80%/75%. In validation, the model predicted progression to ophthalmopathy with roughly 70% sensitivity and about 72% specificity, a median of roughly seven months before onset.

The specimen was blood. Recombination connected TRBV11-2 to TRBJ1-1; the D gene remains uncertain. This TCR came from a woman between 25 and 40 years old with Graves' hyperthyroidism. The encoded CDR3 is CASVRALEAFF. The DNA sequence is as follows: TGTGCCAGTGTAAGGGCCCTTGAAGCTTTCTTT.